What follows are 5 T cell receptor beta chains derived from one specimen sequenced in a study of cytomegalovirus exposure and HLA in healthy donors (dated 2017 in TCRdb). The library was built by means of the immunoSEQ multiplex PCR assay. The multiplex PCR relied on a mix of 60 forward primers for TCR Vbeta segments and 13 reverse primers for TCR Jbeta segments. This immuneACCESS table, as held by TCRdb, lists in-frame sequences with V and J called but not all clones. Of the missing ones, under half trace to an unresolved V gene in checked studies; the others have no known cause. For this sample the table gives about 120,000 clones, of which 75% to 90% were detected only once. The ten largest clones add up to over 2% of the sample. Sequenced material: PBMCs. Receptor source: a man aged 30-40 years in good health and CMV-seronegative.

The V and J genes are TRBV21-1 and TRBJ2-5; the D call TRBD1 from the table was never checked on the DNA. TRBV21-1 is a documented pseudogene. CDR3 size: 15 residues. This CDR3 is CASSRLDRTQETQYF. The CDR3 DNA reads TGTGCCAGCAGCAGATTAGACAGGACTCAAGAGACCCAGTACTTC.

The gene calls are TRBV27 and TRBJ1-1, with a possible D match to TRBD1 (5 bases). V lost 4 bases and J lost 0, with 12 bases in between. The CDR3 has 15 amino acids. Germline-derived CDR1 and CDR2 are MNHEY and SMNVEV (reference sequence). CDR3 protein: CASSSQGLMNTEAFF. CDR3 nucleotides: TGTGCCAGCAGTTCGCAGGGCCTGATGAACACTGAAGCTTTCTTT.

The rearrangement joins TRBV6-1 to TRBJ1-6; 8 positions agree with TRBD1. Germline V gene data show CDR1 as MNHNS and CDR2 as SASEGT. The junction had 7 bases not matched to a gene; V was cut back by 4 bases and J by 5 bases. CDR3 length: 16 amino acids. CDR3: CASSGPGQANNSPLHF. CDR3 sequence (DNA): TGTGCCAGCAGTGGACCGGGACAGGCGAATAATTCACCCCTCCACTTT.

The CDR3 protein is CASSPGTSGGGDTQYF. CDR3 nucleotides: TGTGCCAGCAGCCCCGGGACTAGCGGGGGAGGGGATACGCAGTATTTT. This chain joins TRBV7-2 and TRBJ2-3, with TRBD2 matching over 14 bases. Germline values: CDR1 SGHTA, CDR2 FQGNSA. The CDR3 runs to 16 residues. Trimming took 5 bases from V and 6 from J; bases not matched to a gene: 7.

In this sample, this clone turned up a few times. This rearrangement joins TRBV6-5 to TRBJ2-7; perhaps TRBD2 as D (5 bases). This CDR3 is 15 amino acids long. Germline CDR1 reads MNHEY; CDR2 reads SVGAGI. V dropped 3 bases and J dropped 0 bases, with 12 bases sitting between them. This chain's CDR3 is CASSYIEGTSYEQYF. The DNA for the CDR3 is TGTGCCAGCAGTTATATTGAGGGAACCTCCTACGAGCAGTACTTC.